One and the same sample provided the 26 T cell receptor beta chains below, sequenced in a study. In TCRdb, the RT-PCR reads were re-called with MiXCR into one record per CDR3 protein. The data show more than 550,000 distinct CDR3 sequences, 13% to 15% seen once. The source material was memory CD4+ T cells from blood. The receptors here all came from a female donor in good health, serving as a healthy control.

This clonotype was picked up many times. This sequence joins TRBV20-1 and TRBJ1-5; possibly TRBD1 for D (6 bases). This CDR3 is 15 amino acids long. V lost 1 base and J 3 bases, leaving 13 bases between the germline ends. Per germline, CDR1 DFQATT and CDR2 SNEGSKA (reference sequence). CDR3 bases: TGCAGTGCTAGAGCCCTAGACAGGTTCAATCAGCCCCAGCATTTT. This codes for CSARALDRFNQPQHF.

V usage is TRBV12-3 or TRBV12-4 and J usage is TRBJ2-1, with 8 bases lining up with TRBD2. This CDR3 has 15 residues. Trimming cost V 4 bases and J 9 bases; bases outside gene matches: 11. As DNA, the CDR3 is TGTGCCAGCAGTTCGTCCAGCGGGAGATGGGTTGAGCAGTTCTTC. Translated, it gives CASSSSSGRWVEQFF.

The chain recombines TRBV5-1 with TRBJ1-3; 7 positions match TRBD1. Germline V lookup: CDR1 SGHRS, CDR2 YFSETQ. Trimming at V came to 4 bases and at J to 4 bases, leaving 8 bases not matched to a gene. CDR3 length: 15 amino acids. The CDR3 reads CASSRQGETGNTIYF. CDR3 DNA sequence: TGCGCCAGCAGCAGGCAGGGGGAGACGGGAAACACCATATATTTT.

In this sample, this clonotype turned up a few times. The chain is built from TRBV20-1 and TRBJ2-2, with D maybe TRBD1 (7 bases). CDR1 and CDR2 from the germline V gene are DFQATT and SNEGSKA (reference sequence). This CDR3 spans 13 amino acids. DNA for the CDR3: TGCAGGGCAGGGGGGTACAACACCGGGGAGCTGTTTTTT. Encoded protein: CRAGGYNTGELFF.

This clonotype was detected a few times. The gene calls are TRBV10-3 and TRBJ2-1, with D perhaps given as TRBD1 or TRBD2 (5 bases each). This CDR3 is built from 13 residues. The V end was cut by 9 bases, the J end by 13 bases, with 22 bases between. Germline V gene lookup returns CDR1 ENHRY and CDR2 SYGVKD. DNA of the CDR3: TGTGCCATGGCTCGGTCGGTGGGGGAAGAACAGTTCTTC. This gives the protein CAMARSVGEEQFF.

In this sample, this clonotype turned up many times. This chain connects TRBV6-5 to TRBJ2-1; 7 bases align to TRBD1. The CDR3 consists of 16 residues. The trim removed 6 bases at V and 5 bases at J, leaving 13 bases unmatched. Germline V gene data show CDR1 as MNHEY and CDR2 as SVGAGI. CDR3 DNA sequence: TGTGCCAGCAGCTTCTTAACAGGGGTTACAGACAATGAGCAGTTCTTC. It is translated as CASSFLTGVTDNEQFF.

The CDR3 spells CASSPQREATGELFF. The CDR3 nucleotides read TGTGCCAGCTCACCCCAACGGGAGGCCACCGGGGAGCTGTTTTTT. V gene TRBV18 combines with J gene TRBJ2-2, with 7 bases that match TRBD2. The CDR3 is 15 residues long. Germline V lookup: CDR1 KGHSH, CDR2 LQKENI. V dropped 3 bases and J dropped 4; count of bases not matched to a gene: 5.

This clonotype was recorded many times. The chain links TRBV5-8 to TRBJ2-4; a possible D gene is TRBD1 (5 bases). The germline V and J ends were trimmed by 3 bases and 5 bases, with 9 bases remaining between them. CDR1 SGHTS and CDR2 YDEGEE come from the germline V gene. The CDR3 loop spans 13 amino acids. DNA of the CDR3: TGTGCCAGCAGCTCGCCACAGGAAAACATTCAGTACTTC. Its protein is CASSSPQENIQYF.

This clonotype was detected only a few times. The chain couples TRBV4-1 to TRBJ2-2, with a tentative D call TRBD1 (6 bases). Looked up from germline, CDR1 is MGHRA and CDR2 is YSYEKL. This CDR3 comprises 14 residues. V was clipped by 3 bases and J by 6 bases, with 11 bases between them. DNA of the CDR3: TGCGCCAGCAGCCAGATGGGGGCGGCCGGGGAGCTGTTTTTT. This codes for CASSQMGAAGELFF.

This clonotype has just a few counts. This sequence joins TRBV5-6 and TRBJ2-1, with 7 bases lining up with TRBD2. The germline CDR1 and CDR2 sequences are SGHDT and YYEEEE. This CDR3 contains 17 residues. The junction had 6 bases not matched to a gene; V was cut back by 0 bases and J by 0 bases. DNA for the CDR3: TGTGCCAGCAGCTTGGCCGGGGGGACTCACTCCTACAATGAGCAGTTCTTC. Translated, it gives CASSLAGGTHSYNEQFF.

This clonotype turned up a few times. V and J are TRBV5-4 and TRBJ2-1; the match to TRBD2 covers 8 bases. V was clipped by 6 bases and J by 10 bases; unmatched bases: 12. Germline V gene data show CDR1 as SGHNT and CDR2 as YYREEE (reference sequence). This CDR3 has 14 amino acids. The CDR3 is CASTYDGGGREQFF. CDR3 DNA: TGTGCCAGCACCTACGACGGGGGGGGCCGCGAGCAGTTCTTC.

Only a few counts were recorded for this clonotype. The chain uses TRBV9 and TRBJ2-7, with 8 bases aligning to TRBD1. V lost 0 bases, J lost 4 bases, and 6 bases stayed unmatched. Germline CDR1 reads SGDLS; CDR2 reads YYNGEE. The CDR3 totals 15 residues. The CDR3 DNA follows: TGTGCCAGCAGCGTAGGAGCAGGGGGCCTATACGAGCAGTACTTC. This sequence encodes CASSVGAGGLYEQYF.

The genes are TRBV7-6 and TRBJ2-2; no clear D. The ends were cut back, 2 bases at V and 1 base at J, with 8 bases in the middle. The CDR3 has 15 amino acids. Germline CDR1 and CDR2: SGHVS and FNYEAQ. The CDR3 region is CASSLTVMNTGELFF. The CDR3 DNA reads TGTGCCAGCAGCTTAACGGTGATGAACACCGGGGAGCTGTTTTTT.

This clonotype was recorded many times. The chain combines TRBV15 with TRBJ2-1; D unclear. The CDR3 extends over 14 amino acids. The germline V and J ends were trimmed by 0 bases and 5 bases, with 8 bases remaining between them. Germline CDR1 LNHNV, CDR2 YYDKDF (reference sequence). The CDR3 DNA reads TGTGCCACCAGCAGAGATTTGGCGGACAATGAGCAGTTCTTC. It encodes CATSRDLADNEQFF.

The table lists this clonotype with many counts. The chain has TRBV5-1 and TRBJ2-1; unclear D gene. The V end lost 0 bases, the J end lost 3 bases, and 7 bases lay between the germline ends. The CDR3 spans 14 residues. CDR1 SGHRS and CDR2 YFSETQ come from the germline V gene. CDR3 loop: CASSLGQFYNEQFF. CDR3 DNA: TGCGCCAGCAGCTTGGGGCAGTTCTACAATGAGCAGTTCTTC. Full variable domain (outside the CDR3, taken from reference TRBV5-1 and TRBJ2-1): KAGVTQTPRYLIKTRGQQVTLSCSPISGHRSVSWYQQTPGQGLQFLFEYFSETQRNKGNFPGRFSGRQFSNSRSEMNVSTLELGDSALYLCASSLGQFYNEQFFGPGTRLTVL.

This clonotype was recorded many times. The CDR3 region has the DNA TGTGCCAGCAGTTTCCCCAGGGTCTCTGGAAACACCATATATTTT. This sequence encodes CASSFPRVSGNTIYF. The chain carries TRBV12-3 or TRBV12-4 and TRBJ1-3; TRBD1 is a possible D gene (5 bases). The germline V and J ends were trimmed by 3 bases and 0 bases, with 9 bases remaining between them. The CDR3 sequence is 15 residues long.

The rearrangement uses TRBV5-1 and TRBJ1-1, with 8 bases that match TRBD1. The trim removed 9 bases at V and 4 bases at J, leaving 14 bases unmatched. CDR1 is SGHRS, CDR2 YFSETQ, per germline. The CDR3 is made up of 15 amino acids. The CDR3 is CATTPDGQGGTEAFF. The DNA for the CDR3 is TGCGCCACCACCCCTGATGGACAGGGCGGCACTGAAGCTTTCTTT. Full variable domain (rest looked up from reference TRBV5-1 and TRBJ1-1): KAGVTQTPRYLIKTRGQQVTLSCSPISGHRSVSWYQQTPGQGLQFLFEYFSETQRNKGNFPGRFSGRQFSNSRSEMNVSTLELGDSALYLCATTPDGQGGTEAFFGQGTRLTVV.

This clonotype has ten or more counts. The V and J genes are TRBV20-1 and TRBJ1-5; possible D gene TRBD1, 5 bases. The CDR3 length is 15 residues. Germline V gene lookup returns CDR1 DFQATT and CDR2 SNEGSKA (reference sequence). Trimming took off 4 bases at V and 4 bases at J, with 17 bases between the two ends. CDR3 sequence: CSATLDSLLNQPQHF. CDR3 in DNA: TGCAGTGCTACTCTCGACAGCCTGCTAAATCAGCCCCAGCATTTT.

The chain combines TRBV5-1 with TRBJ2-5, with TRBD1 identical over 9 bases. V gave up 7 bases and J gave up 2 bases; unmatched junction bases: 6. The germline V gene encodes CDR1 SGHRS and CDR2 YFSETQ. The CDR3 runs to 14 residues. The CDR3 sequence is CASGATGGQETQYF. The CDR3 nucleotides are TGCGCCAGCGGGGCGACAGGGGGGCAAGAGACCCAGTACTTC.

The rearrangement links TRBV7-9 to TRBJ2-7, with TRBD2 matching over 9 bases. From germline, CDR1 is SEHNR and CDR2 FQNEAQ (reference sequence). With 5 bases clipped from V and 4 bases from J, the junction kept 9 bases outside the gene matches. The CDR3 length is 15 residues. The CDR3 DNA reads TGTGCCAGCAGCCCCGGGGCGGGAGGGCCGTACGAGCAGTACTTC. Its protein product is CASSPGAGGPYEQYF. Using reference TRBV7-9 and TRBJ2-7 for the parts outside the CDR3, the full variable domain is DTGVSQNPRHKITKRGQNVTFRCDPISEHNRLYWYRQTLGQGPEFLTYFQNEAQLEKSRLLSDRFSAERPKGSFSTLEIQRTEQGDSAMYLCASSPGAGGPYEQYFGPGTRLTVT.

The chain couples TRBV7-3 to TRBJ2-1; 14 bases align to TRBD2. The CDR3 covers 15 residues. The ends lost 4 bases at V and 7 bases at J; junction bases unmatched: 3. Germline-derived CDR1 and CDR2 are SGHTA and FQGTGA. CDR3 DNA sequence: TGTGCCAGCAGCTCGCGACTAGCGGGAGGGAATGAGCAGTTCTTC. Protein product: CASSSRLAGGNEQFF.

The chain employs TRBV5-6 and TRBJ1-3, with a weak D call TRBD1 (5 bases). Germline V gene data show CDR1 as SGHDT and CDR2 as YYEEEE. V lost 4 bases, J lost 6 bases, and 8 bases lay in between. The length of the CDR3 is 12 residues. CDR3 coding DNA: TGTGCCAGCAGCGGGACCGTAAACACCATATATTTT. Its protein is CASSGTVNTIYF.

This clonotype was observed a handful of times. The chain carries TRBV20-1 and TRBJ1-2; TRBD1 is a possible D gene (5 bases). The V end was cut by 6 bases, the J end by 6 bases, with 11 bases between. Germline V lookup: CDR1 DFQATT, CDR2 SNEGSKA (reference sequence). CDR3 size: 11 residues. The CDR3 protein is CSARAGDGYTF. The DNA of the CDR3 is TGCAGTGCCAGGGCGGGAGATGGCTACACCTTC.

V is TRBV6-6 and J is TRBJ2-7, with D possibly matching TRBD2 (6 bases). Trimming cost V 6 bases and J 3 bases, with 15 bases left between them. The CDR3 loop spans 14 amino acids. CDR1 is MNHNY, CDR2 SVGAGI, per germline (reference sequence). CDR3 in DNA: TGTGCCAGCAGAGAGACTAGTAACCGCTACGAGCAGTACTTC. Amino acid sequence: CASRETSNRYEQYF.

This clonotype was counted a few times. V is TRBV18 and J is TRBJ1-1, with D perhaps TRBD1 (5 bases). Germline loops: CDR1 KGHSH, CDR2 LQKENI. Trimming shortened V by 3 bases and J by 5 bases, and 10 bases separated the two germline ends. The CDR3 is 13 amino acids. CDR3 in DNA: TGTGCCAGCTCACCTGGGACGGGGACTGAAGCTTTCTTT. The encoded protein is CASSPGTGTEAFF.

This chain links TRBV5-4 with TRBJ2-7; 8 nucleotides agree with TRBD1. This CDR3 contains 15 residues. Germline V gene lookup returns CDR1 SGHNT and CDR2 YYREEE (reference sequence). The ends lost 3 bases at V and 0 bases at J; junction bases unmatched: 5. The CDR3, as DNA: TGTGCCAGCAGCTCACTGACAGGGGTCTCCTACGAGCAGTACTTC. Amino acids: CASSSLTGVSYEQYF.